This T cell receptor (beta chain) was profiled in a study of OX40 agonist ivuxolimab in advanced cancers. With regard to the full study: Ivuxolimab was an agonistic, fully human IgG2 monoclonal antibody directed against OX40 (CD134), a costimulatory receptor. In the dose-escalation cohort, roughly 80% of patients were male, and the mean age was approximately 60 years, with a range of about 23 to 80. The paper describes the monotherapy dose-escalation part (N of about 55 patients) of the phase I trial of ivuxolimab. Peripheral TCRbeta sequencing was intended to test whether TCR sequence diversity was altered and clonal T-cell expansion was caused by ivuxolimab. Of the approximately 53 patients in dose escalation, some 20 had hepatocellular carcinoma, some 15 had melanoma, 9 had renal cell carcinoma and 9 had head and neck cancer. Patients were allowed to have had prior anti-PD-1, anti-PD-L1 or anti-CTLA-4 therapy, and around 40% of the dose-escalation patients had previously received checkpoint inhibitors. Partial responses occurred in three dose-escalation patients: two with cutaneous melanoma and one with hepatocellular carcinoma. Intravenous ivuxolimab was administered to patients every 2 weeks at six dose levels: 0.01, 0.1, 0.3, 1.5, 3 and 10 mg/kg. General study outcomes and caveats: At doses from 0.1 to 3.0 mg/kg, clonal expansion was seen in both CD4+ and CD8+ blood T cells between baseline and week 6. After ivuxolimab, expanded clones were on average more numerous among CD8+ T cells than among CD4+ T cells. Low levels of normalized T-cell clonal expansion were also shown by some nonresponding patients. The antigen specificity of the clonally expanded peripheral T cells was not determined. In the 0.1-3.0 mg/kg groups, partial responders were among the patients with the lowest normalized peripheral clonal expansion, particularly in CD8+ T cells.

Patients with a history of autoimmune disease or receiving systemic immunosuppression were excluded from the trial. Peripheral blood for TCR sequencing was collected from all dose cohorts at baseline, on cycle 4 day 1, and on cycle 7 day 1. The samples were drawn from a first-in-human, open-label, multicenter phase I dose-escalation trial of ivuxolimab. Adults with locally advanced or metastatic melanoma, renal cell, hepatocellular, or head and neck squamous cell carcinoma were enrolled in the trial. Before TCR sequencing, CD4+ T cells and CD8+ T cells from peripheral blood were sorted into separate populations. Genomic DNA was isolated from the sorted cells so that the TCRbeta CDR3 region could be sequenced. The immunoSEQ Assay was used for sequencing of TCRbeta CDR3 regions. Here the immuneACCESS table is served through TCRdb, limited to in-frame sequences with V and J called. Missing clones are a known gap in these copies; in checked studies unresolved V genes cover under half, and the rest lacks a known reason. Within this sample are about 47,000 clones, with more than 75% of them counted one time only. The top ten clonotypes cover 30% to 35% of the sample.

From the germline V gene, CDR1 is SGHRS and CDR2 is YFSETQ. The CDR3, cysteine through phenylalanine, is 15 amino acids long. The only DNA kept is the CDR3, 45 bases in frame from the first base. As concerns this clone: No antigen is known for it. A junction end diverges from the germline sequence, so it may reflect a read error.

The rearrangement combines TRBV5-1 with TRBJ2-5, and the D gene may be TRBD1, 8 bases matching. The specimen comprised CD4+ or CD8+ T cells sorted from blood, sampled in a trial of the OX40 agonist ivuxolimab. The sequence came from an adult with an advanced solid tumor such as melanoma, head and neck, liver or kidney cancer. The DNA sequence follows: TGCGCCGGCAGCGTAGCAGGGGGCGGGGGAGAGACCCAGTACTTC. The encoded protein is CAGSVAGGGGETQYF.